Each of the 11 T cell receptor beta chains below was sequenced from the same sample in a study of blood T cell repertoires in COVID-19. The protocol was immunoSEQ multiplex PCR, while the TCRdb copy is restricted to in-frame clones and leaves out a portion. Here the sample spans fewer than 150,000 clones, about 89% being singletons. The specimen was peripheral blood. These receptors all come from a woman in her sixties with acute or convalescent COVID-19.

This rearrangement joins TRBV7-9 to TRBJ2-6; D call uncertain. This CDR3 is 11 amino acids long. The germline gives CDR1 SEHNR, CDR2 FQNEAQ (reference sequence). V was shortened by 4 bases and J by 11 bases, with 6 bases between the two germline ends. The CDR3: CASSSLDVLTF. The CDR3, as DNA: TGTGCCAGCAGCTCCCTTGACGTCCTGACTTTC.

V is TRBV30 and J is TRBJ1-1; D not certain. Trimming pared 3 bases from V and 4 bases from J, leaving 12 bases between. CDR1 is GTSNPN and CDR2 is SVGIG in the germline V gene (reference sequence). This CDR3 contains 13 residues. The CDR3: CAWRATGSTEAFF. The CDR3 coding sequence is TGTGCCTGGAGGGCCACTGGGAGCACTGAAGCTTTCTTT. Complete variable domain (other parts from reference TRBV30 and TRBJ1-1): SQTIHQWPATLVQPVGSPLSLECTVEGTSNPNLYWYRQAAGRGLQLLFYSVGIGQISSEVPQNLSASRPQDRQFILSSKKLLLSDSGFYLCAWRATGSTEAFFGQGTRLTVV.

The chain carries TRBV4-1 and TRBJ2-2; 9 bases are shared with TRBD2. The CDR3 spans 16 residues. From germline, CDR1 is MGHRA and CDR2 YSYEKL. V dropped 1 base and J dropped 4; count of bases not matched to a gene: 4. CDR3 DNA: TGCGCCAGCAGCCAAGGGGCGGGAGGGATCACCGGGGAGCTGTTTTTT. It specifies CASSQGAGGITGELFF.

The chain links TRBV18 to TRBJ1-1; D may be TRBD1 (5 bases). Germline values: CDR1 KGHSH, CDR2 LQKENI. The germline V and J ends were trimmed by 3 bases and 0 bases, with 8 bases remaining between them. The length of the CDR3 is 14 residues. The CDR3 loop is CASSPTQVNTEAFF. CDR3 in DNA: TGTGCCAGCTCACCCACACAGGTGAACACTGAAGCTTTCTTT.

The chain combines TRBV18 with TRBJ1-5; 8 bases match TRBD1. Germline trimming cut 6 bases from V and 4 bases from J; bases unmatched to any gene: 5. Germline assignment: CDR1 KGHSH and CDR2 LQKENI. The CDR3 loop spans 14 amino acids. CDR3 sequence: CASSPDRGNQPQHF. The CDR3 nucleotides read TGTGCCAGCTCGCCCGACAGGGGTAATCAGCCCCAGCATTTT.

This chain uses TRBV19 with TRBJ1-4; possible D gene TRBD1, 6 bases. Trimming left V 6 bases short and J 0 bases short, with 11 bases between. The CDR3 extends over 15 amino acids. Germline values: CDR1 LNHDA, CDR2 SQIVND (reference sequence). CDR3 DNA: TGTGCCAGTAGACGCCGACAGGCAACTAATGAAAAACTGTTTTTT. Translating gives CASRRRQATNEKLFF.

This clone appeared a single time. The chain joins TRBV19 to TRBJ1-1; D may be TRBD1 (6 bases). Germline-derived CDR1 and CDR2 are LNHDA and SQIVND (reference sequence). V was shortened by 3 bases and J by 4 bases, with 9 bases between the two germline ends. The CDR3 spans 13 residues. The CDR3 nucleotides are TGTGCCAGTAGTATGGTAGGGGGCACTGAAGCTTTCTTT. Protein: CASSMVGGTEAFF. Full variable domain (outside the CDR3, taken from reference TRBV19 and TRBJ1-1): DGGITQSPKYLFRKEGQNVTLSCEQNLNHDAMYWYRQDPGQGLRLIYYSQIVNDFQKGDIAEGYSVSREKKESFPLTVTSAQKNPTAFYLCASSMVGGTEAFFGQGTRLTVV.

V is TRBV5-4 and J is TRBJ2-5; 8 nucleotides match TRBD2. V was pared by 2 bases and J by 5 bases, with 2 bases of the junction left unmatched. The CDR3 sequence is 13 residues long. Germline V gene sequence: CDR1 SGHNT, CDR2 YYREEE (reference sequence). The CDR3 region is CASSLTGGETQYF. The DNA of the CDR3 is TGTGCCAGCAGCTTAACGGGAGGGGAGACCCAGTACTTC.

The chain has TRBV27 and TRBJ1-5; perhaps TRBD1 as D (6 bases). V dropped 5 bases and J dropped 8 bases, with 13 bases sitting between them. The germline CDR1 and CDR2 sequences are MNHEY and SMNVEV (reference sequence). The CDR3 loop spans 13 amino acids. CDR3 sequence reads: CASSRHRAEPQHF. The DNA for the CDR3 is TGTGCCAGCAGTCGTCACAGGGCAGAGCCCCAGCATTTT.

This chain joins TRBV3-1 (or the pseudogene TRBV3-2) and TRBJ1-6; perhaps TRBD1 as D (6 bases). Looked up from germline, CDR1 is LGHDT and CDR2 is YNNKEL (reference sequence). The CDR3 spans 16 residues. Trimming took off 2 bases at V and 8 bases at J, with 16 bases between the two ends. The CDR3 DNA reads TGTGCCAGCAGCCAAAAGGGACACCGGTGGGATTCACCCCTCCACTTT. As protein: CASSQKGHRWDSPLHF.

The chain recombines TRBV7-9 with TRBJ2-1, with D perhaps TRBD1 (6 bases). This CDR3 spans 14 amino acids. V lost 6 bases and J lost 2, with 11 bases in between. Germline lookup yields CDR1 SEHNR and CDR2 FQNEAQ (reference sequence). The CDR3 reads CASRGPGAYNEQFF. CDR3 DNA sequence: TGTGCCAGCAGAGGACCAGGGGCCTACAATGAGCAGTTCTTC.